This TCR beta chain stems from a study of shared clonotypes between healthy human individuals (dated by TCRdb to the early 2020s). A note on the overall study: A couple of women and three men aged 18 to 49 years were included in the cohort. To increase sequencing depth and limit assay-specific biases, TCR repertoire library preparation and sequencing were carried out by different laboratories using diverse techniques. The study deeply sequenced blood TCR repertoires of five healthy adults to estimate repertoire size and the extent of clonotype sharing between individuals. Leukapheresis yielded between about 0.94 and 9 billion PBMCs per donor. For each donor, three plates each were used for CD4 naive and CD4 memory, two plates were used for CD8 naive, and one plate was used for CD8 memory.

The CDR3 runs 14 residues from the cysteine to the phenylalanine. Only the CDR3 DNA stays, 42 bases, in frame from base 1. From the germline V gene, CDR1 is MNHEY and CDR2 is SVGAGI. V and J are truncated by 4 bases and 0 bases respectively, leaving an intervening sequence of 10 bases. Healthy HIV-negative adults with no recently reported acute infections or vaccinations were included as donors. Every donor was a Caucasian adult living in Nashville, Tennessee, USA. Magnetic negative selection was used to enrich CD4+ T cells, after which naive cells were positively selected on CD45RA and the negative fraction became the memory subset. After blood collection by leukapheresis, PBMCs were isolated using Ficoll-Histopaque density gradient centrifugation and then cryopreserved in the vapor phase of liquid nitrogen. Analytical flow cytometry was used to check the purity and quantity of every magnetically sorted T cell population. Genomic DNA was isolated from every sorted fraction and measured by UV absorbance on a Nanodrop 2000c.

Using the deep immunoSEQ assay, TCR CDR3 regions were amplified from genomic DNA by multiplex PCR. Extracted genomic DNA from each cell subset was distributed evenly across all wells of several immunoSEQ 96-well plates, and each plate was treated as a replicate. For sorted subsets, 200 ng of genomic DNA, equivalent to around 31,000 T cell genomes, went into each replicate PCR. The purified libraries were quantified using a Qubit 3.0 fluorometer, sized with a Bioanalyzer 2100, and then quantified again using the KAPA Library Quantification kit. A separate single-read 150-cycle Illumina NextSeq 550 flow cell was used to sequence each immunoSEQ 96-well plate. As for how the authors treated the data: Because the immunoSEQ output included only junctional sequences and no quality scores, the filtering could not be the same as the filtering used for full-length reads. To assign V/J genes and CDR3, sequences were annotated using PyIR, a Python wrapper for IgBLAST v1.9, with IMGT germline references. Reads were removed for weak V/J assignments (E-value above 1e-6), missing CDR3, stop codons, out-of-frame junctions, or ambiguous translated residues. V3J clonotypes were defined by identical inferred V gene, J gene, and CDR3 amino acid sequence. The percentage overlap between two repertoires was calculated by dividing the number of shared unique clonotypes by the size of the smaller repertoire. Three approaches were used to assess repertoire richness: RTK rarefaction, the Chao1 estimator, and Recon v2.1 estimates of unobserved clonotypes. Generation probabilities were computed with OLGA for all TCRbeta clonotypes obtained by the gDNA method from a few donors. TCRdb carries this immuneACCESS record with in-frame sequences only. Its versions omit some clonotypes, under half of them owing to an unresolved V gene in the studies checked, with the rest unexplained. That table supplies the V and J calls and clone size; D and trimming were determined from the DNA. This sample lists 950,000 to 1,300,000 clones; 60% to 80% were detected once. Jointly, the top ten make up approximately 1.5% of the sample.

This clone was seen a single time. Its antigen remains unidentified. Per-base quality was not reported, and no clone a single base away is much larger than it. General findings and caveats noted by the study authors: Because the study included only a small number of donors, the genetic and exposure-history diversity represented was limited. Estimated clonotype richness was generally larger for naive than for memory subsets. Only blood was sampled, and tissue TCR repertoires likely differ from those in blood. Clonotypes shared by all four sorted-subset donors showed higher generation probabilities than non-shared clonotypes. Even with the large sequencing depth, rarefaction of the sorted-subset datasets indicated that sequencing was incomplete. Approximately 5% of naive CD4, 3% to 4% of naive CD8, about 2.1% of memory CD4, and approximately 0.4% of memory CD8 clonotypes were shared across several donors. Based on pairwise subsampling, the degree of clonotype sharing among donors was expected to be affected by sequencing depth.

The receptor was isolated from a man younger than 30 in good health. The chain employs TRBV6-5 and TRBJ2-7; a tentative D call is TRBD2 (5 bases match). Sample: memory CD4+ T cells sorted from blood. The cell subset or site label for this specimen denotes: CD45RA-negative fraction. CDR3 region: CASSLQTTSYEQYF. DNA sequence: TGTGCCAGCAGTTTGCAGACTACCTCCTACGAGCAGTACTTC.